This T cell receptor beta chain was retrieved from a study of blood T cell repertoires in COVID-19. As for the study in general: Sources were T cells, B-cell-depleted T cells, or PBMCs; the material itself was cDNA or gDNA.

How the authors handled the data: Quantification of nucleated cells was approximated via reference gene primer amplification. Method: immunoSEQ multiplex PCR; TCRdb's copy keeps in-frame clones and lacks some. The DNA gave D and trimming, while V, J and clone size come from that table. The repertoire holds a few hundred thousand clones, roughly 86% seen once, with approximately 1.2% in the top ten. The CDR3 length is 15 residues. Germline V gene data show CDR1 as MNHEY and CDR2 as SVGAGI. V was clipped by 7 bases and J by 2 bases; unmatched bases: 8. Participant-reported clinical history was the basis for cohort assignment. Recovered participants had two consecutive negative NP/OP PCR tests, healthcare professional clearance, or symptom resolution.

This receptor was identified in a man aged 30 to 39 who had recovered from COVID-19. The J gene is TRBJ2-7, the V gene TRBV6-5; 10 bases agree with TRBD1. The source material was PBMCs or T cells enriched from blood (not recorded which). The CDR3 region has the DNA TGTGCCAGCACCTTGACGGGACAGGGGACCTACGAGCAGTACTTC. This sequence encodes CASTLTGQGTYEQYF.